The 6 T cell receptor beta chains given below trace back to one sample, sequenced in a study of long-term antiretroviral therapy in people with HIV. The libraries were made with immunoSEQ v3.0 at survey level. The table came from immunoSEQ multiplex PCR; TCRdb's copy has only in-frame clones and leaves some out. The table lists about 24,000 clones, 65% to 85% of them singletons. The sample in question was unsorted PBMCs, obtained around 4.3 years after starting antiretroviral therapy. The receptor source for this set is a man aged 30 to 45 with HIV.

The chain carries TRBV14 and TRBJ2-7; D unclear. Trimming removed 1 base from V and 5 bases from J, with 15 bases in between. The germline V gene has CDR1 SGHDN and CDR2 FVKESK. The CDR3 has 15 amino acids. CDR3 nucleotides: TGTGCCAGCAGCCAAGTAGCACAACCGGCCCACGAGCAGTACTTC. Amino acids: CASSQVAQPAHEQYF.

This chain joins TRBV19 and TRBJ2-1; 7 bases are a match to TRBD2. Germline V gene sequence: CDR1 LNHDA, CDR2 SQIVND (reference sequence). V was clipped by 4 bases and J by 9 bases; unmatched bases: 12. This CDR3 is 15 amino acids long. The CDR3 loop reads CASSTIWTSSSEQFF. In nucleotides, the CDR3 is TGTGCCAGTAGTACTATTTGGACTAGTTCTAGTGAGCAGTTCTTC.

The genes are TRBV18 and TRBJ2-7; TRBD1 aligns across 7 bases. Trimming removed 8 bases from V and 0 bases from J; junction bases left unmatched: 7. The CDR3 has 14 amino acids. Germline CDR1 KGHSH, CDR2 LQKENI. Here the CDR3 reads CASAGGQYSYEQYF. The CDR3 DNA is TGTGCCAGCGCAGGGGGACAGTACTCCTACGAGCAGTACTTC.

The chain uses TRBV28 and TRBJ1-1; D remains ambiguous. The CDR3 runs 15 residues. The V end lost 5 bases, the J end lost 0 bases, and 13 bases lay between the germline ends. Germline-derived CDR1 and CDR2 are MDHEN and SYDVKM. The CDR3 DNA sequence: TGTGCCAGCAGTCCCCCGGGAGGGTTGAACACTGAAGCTTTCTTT. Translation gives CASSPPGGLNTEAFF.

The chain joins TRBV28 to TRBJ2-5, with a possible D match to TRBD2 (6 bases). This CDR3 has 14 residues. V gave up 6 bases and J gave up 1 base, with 12 bases separating them. Germline V CDR1 and CDR2: MDHEN, SYDVKM. In DNA, the CDR3 is TGTGCCAGCAGGGACGCCGGGGGCCAAGAGACCCAGTACTTC. This codes for CASRDAGGQETQYF.

This sequence joins TRBV19 and TRBJ2-1; D tentatively reads TRBD1 or TRBD2 (5 bases each). Germline CDR1 is LNHDA and CDR2 is SQIVND (reference sequence). The germline V and J ends were trimmed by 3 bases and 0 bases, with 9 bases remaining between them. The CDR3 has 15 residues. CDR3 in DNA: TGTGCCAGTAGTATCGAGGGGAGCTCCTACAATGAGCAGTTCTTC. Protein sequence: CASSIEGSSYNEQFF.